This T cell receptor beta chain was identified in a study of T cell responses to AZD1222 COVID-19 vaccine. Germline V CDR1 and CDR2: MNHEY, SVGAGI. CDR3 length: 16 residues. J gave up 1 base and V 2 bases, and 2 bases lay outside the gene matches. Study outcomes and limitations: Spike-specific TCR depth and breadth grew after two AZD1222 doses. Of spike-specific TCRs, nearly half reportedly target regions left unmutated in variants. Regions 160-218 and 743-854 dominated among vaccine-associated CD4 TCRs spanning spike. Donors were chiefly white British, with a greater number of females, and clonal diversity was perhaps underestimated.

Produced via immunoSEQ multiplex PCR; TCRdb's table is partial and in-frame only. The table records around 120,000 clones, more than 85% of them present only once. In the case of this clone: Its target is unknown.

The TCR was taken from an adult in good health. The chain carries TRBV6-5 and TRBJ2-3; TRBD1 matches at 11 bases. Sequenced here: peripheral blood, sampled on day 0 of AZD1222 vaccination. The DNA of the CDR3 is TGTGCCAGCAGTTACCGGACAGGGGGCGGCACAGATACGCAGTATTTT. It is translated as CASSYRTGGGTDTQYF.